In its sample, the clone carrying this T cell receptor (beta chain) was seen a few times. As yet, its antigen is unknown. Expressed TCRB transcripts got sequenced, as all isolated RNA was reverse transcribed. The assay was immunoSEQ multiplex PCR, and TCRdb's table has in-frame clones only and misses some. This sample has a few hundred thousand clones, with 14% found just once. These data belong to a study of beta chain features in type 1 diabetes. Looking at the study overall: No age, gender or cell yield differences were seen between patients and healthy donors. Sorted cells numbering 107,917,701 were examined across all samples.

Study-wide results and limits: Within each of all four CD4+ subsets, Type 1 diabetes patients had TCRB CDR3s that were moderately but significantly shorter.

Germline lookup yields CDR1 LGHNA and CDR2 YNFKEQ. The CDR3 runs to 15 residues. V gave up 4 bases and J gave up 9 bases; unmatched junction bases: 4. V gene TRBV4-2 combines with J gene TRBJ2-1, with 15 positions matching TRBD2. Sequencing was done on a sample of naive CD4+ T cells from blood. This sequence was found in a young man with type 1 diabetes. The CDR3 here is CASSPGLAGGSEQFF. DNA for the CDR3: TGTGCCAGCAGCCCGGGACTAGCGGGAGGATCTGAGCAGTTCTTC.